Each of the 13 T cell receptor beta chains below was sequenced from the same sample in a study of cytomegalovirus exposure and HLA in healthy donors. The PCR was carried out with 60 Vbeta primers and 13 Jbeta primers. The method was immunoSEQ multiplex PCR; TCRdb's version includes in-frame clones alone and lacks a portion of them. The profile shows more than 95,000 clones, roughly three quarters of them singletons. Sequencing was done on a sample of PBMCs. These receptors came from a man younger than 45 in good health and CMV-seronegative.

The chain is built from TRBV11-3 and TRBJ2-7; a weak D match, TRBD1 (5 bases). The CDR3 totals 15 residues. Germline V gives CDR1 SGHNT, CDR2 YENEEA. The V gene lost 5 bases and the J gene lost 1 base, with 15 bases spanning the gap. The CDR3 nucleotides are TGTGCCAGCAGCCCCCAGGGCGTTCTTTCCTACGAGCAGTACTTC. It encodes CASSPQGVLSYEQYF.

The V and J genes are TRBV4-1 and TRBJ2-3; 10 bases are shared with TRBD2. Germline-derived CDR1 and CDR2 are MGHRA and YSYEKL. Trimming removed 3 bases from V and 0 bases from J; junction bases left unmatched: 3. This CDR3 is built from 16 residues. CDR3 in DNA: TGCGCCAGCAGCCAGGGGACTAGCGCCAGCACAGATACGCAGTATTTT. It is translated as CASSQGTSASTDTQYF.

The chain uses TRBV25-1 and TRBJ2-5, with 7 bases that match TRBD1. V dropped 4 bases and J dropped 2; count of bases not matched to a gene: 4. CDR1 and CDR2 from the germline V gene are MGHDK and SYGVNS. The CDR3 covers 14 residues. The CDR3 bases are TGTGCCAGCAGTGCTAGGGGGCAACAAGAGACCCAGTACTTC. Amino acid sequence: CASSARGQQETQYF.

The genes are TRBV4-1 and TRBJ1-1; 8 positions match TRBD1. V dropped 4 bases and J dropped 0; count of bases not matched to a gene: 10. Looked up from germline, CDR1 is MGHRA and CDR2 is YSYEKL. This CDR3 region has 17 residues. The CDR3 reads CASSRQGAGTMNTEAFF. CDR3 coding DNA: TGCGCCAGCAGCCGGCAGGGGGCGGGGACCATGAACACTGAAGCTTTCTTT.

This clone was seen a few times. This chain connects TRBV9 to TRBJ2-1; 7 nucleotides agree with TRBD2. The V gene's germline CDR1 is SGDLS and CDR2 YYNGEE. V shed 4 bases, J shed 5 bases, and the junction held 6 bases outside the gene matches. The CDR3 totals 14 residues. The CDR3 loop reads CASSLAVYDNEQFF. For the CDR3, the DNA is TGTGCCAGCAGCCTAGCGGTCTACGACAATGAGCAGTTCTTC.

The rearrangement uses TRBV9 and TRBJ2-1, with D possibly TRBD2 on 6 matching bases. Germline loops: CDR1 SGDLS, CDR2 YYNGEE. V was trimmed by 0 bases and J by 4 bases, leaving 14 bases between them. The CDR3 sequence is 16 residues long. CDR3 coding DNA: TGTGCCAGCAGCGTAGCTTATAGCGGACAATACAATGAGCAGTTCTTC. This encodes CASSVAYSGQYNEQFF.

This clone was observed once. This chain's CDR3 is CASSKQGAATLGEQFF. In nucleotides, the CDR3 is TGTGCCAGCAGTAAACAGGGAGCTGCCACTTTGGGAGAGCAGTTCTTC. V is TRBV6-6 and J is TRBJ2-1; tentative D call: TRBD1 (6 bases). The CDR3 covers 16 residues. The V gene's germline CDR1 is MNHNY and CDR2 SVGAGI (reference sequence). V shed 5 bases and J shed 10 bases, with 24 bases lying between them.

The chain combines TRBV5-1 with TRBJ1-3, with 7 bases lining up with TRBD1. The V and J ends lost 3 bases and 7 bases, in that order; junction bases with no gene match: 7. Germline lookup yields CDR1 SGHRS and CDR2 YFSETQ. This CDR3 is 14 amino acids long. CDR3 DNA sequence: TGCGCCAGCAGCTCGGGACAGAAGGGGAACACCATATATTTT. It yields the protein CASSSGQKGNTIYF.

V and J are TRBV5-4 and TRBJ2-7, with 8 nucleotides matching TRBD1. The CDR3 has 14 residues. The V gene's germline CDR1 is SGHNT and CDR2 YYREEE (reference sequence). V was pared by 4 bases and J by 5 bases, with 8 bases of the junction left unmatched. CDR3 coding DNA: TGTGCCAGCAGCGCAGGGGGCAACGAAAACGAGCAGTACTTC. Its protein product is CASSAGGNENEQYF. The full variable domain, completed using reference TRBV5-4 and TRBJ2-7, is ETGVTQSPTHLIKTRGQQVTLRCSSQSGHNTVSWYQQALGQGPQFIFQYYREEENGRGNFPPRFSGLQFPNYSSELNVNALELDDSALYLCASSAGGNENEQYFGPGTRLTVT.

In DNA form, the CDR3 reads TGTGCCAGCAGCTTGAATAGGAACACTGAAGCTTTCTTT. Protein: CASSLNRNTEAFF. The rearrangement uses TRBV11-2 and TRBJ1-1, with unresolved D. CDR1 SGHAT and CDR2 FQNNGV come from the germline V gene. This CDR3 is 13 amino acids long. Trimming cost V 3 bases and J 1 base, with 6 bases left between them.

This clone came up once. In DNA, the CDR3 is TGTGCCAGTAGTCCCCACAGGGGGCGGCGTGGGCCATATAGCAATCAGCCCCAGCATTTT. Encoded protein: CASSPHRGRRGPYSNQPQHF. This sequence joins TRBV19 and TRBJ1-5; 9 bases line up with TRBD1. Germline V gene sequence: CDR1 LNHDA, CDR2 SQIVND (reference sequence). The CDR3 contains 20 residues. Unmatched junction bases numbered 17, after V lost 5 bases and J lost 0 bases.

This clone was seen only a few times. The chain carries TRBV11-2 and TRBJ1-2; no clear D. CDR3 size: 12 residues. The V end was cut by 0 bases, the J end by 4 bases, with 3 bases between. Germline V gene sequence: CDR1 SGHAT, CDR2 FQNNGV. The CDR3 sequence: CASSLDSYGYTF. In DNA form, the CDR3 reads TGTGCCAGCAGCTTAGACAGCTATGGCTACACCTTC.

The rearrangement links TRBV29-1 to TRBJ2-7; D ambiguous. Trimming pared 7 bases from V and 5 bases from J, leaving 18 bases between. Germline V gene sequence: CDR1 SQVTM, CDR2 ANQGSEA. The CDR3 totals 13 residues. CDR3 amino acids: CSGVALGADEQYF. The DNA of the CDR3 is TGCAGCGGAGTCGCCTTAGGAGCTGACGAGCAGTACTTC.